This T cell receptor (beta chain) stems from a study of identical twins. One entry per CDR3 protein, called by TCRdb with MiXCR from the 5' RACE reads. This table has roughly 540,000 distinct CDR3 sequences, around 20% appearing once. The CDR3 contains 14 residues. Deletions cut 0 bases from V and 0 bases from J, with 7 bases between. Germline V gene lookup returns CDR1 GTSNPN and CDR2 SVGIG (reference sequence). This sample was also put to use in a study of T cells expressing NK-cell markers.

The chain joins TRBV30 to TRBJ2-3; D not resolved. This TCR derives from a woman in her late teens or twenties in good health. The sequenced sample consisted of CD4+ T cells sorted from blood. The chain's CDR3 is CAWSVKASTDTQYF. The CDR3 nucleotides are TGTGCCTGGAGTGTAAAGGCGAGCACAGATACGCAGTATTTT.